This TCR beta chain was obtained from a study of blood T cell repertoires in COVID-19. Across the study: In each case, the material was cDNA or gDNA derived from T cells, B-cell-depleted T cells, or PBMCs.

V was shortened by 3 bases and J by 5 bases, with 18 bases between the two germline ends. The CDR3 spans 16 residues. Germline-derived CDR1 and CDR2 are SNHLY and FYNNEI. This clone was observed a few times. Some clones are missing from TCRdb's copy, which holds only in-frame ones; the method was immunoSEQ multiplex PCR. The data show some 100,000 clones, with approximately 80% seen just once and 13% held by the top ten. The sequence came from a middle-aged man with active or convalescent COVID-19. This chain links TRBV2 with TRBJ2-3; weak D call: TRBD1 (5 bases). Material: peripheral blood. Here the CDR3 DNA reads TGTGCCAGCAGTGATGGCGTTAAGGGGCGAGGAGATACGCAGTATTTT. This codes for CASSDGVKGRGDTQYF.